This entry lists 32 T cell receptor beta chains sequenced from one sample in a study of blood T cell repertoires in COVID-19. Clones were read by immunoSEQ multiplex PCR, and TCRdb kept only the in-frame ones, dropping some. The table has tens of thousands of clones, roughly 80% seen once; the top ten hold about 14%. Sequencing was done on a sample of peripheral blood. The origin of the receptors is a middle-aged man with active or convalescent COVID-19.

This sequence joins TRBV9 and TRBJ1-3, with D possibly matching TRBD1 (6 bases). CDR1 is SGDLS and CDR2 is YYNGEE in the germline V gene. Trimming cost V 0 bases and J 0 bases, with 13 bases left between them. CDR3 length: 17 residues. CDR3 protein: CASSVVPTGRSGNTIYF. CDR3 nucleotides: TGTGCCAGCAGCGTAGTCCCGACAGGCCGCTCTGGAAACACCATATATTTT.

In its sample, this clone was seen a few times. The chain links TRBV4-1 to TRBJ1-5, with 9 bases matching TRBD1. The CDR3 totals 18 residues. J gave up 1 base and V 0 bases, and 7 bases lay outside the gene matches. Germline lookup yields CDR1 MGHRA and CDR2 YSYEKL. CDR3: CASSQDGDRDGSNQPQHF. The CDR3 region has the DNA TGCGCCAGCAGCCAAGATGGGGACAGGGACGGCAGCAATCAGCCCCAGCATTTT.

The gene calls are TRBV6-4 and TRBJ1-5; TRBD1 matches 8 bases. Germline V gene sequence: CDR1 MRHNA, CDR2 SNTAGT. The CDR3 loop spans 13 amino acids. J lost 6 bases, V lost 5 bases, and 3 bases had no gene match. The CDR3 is CASSQGAGQPQHF. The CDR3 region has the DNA TGTGCCAGCAGTCAGGGGGCGGGTCAGCCCCAGCATTTT.

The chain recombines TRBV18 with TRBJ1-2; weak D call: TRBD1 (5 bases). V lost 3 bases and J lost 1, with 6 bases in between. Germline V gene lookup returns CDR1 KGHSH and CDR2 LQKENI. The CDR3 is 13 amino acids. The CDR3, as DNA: TGTGCCAGCTCACCCAGGGATAACTATGGCTACACCTTC. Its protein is CASSPRDNYGYTF.

CDR3 loop: CASSGLYEQYF. For the CDR3, the DNA is TGTGCCAGCAGCGGACTGTACGAGCAGTACTTC. This sequence joins TRBV3-1 (or the pseudogene TRBV3-2) and TRBJ2-7, with D possibly being TRBD2 (5 bases). The CDR3 is 11 amino acids. The germline V gene has CDR1 LGHDT and CDR2 YNNKEL (reference sequence). Trimming took 5 bases from V and 4 from J, leaving 6 bases between them.

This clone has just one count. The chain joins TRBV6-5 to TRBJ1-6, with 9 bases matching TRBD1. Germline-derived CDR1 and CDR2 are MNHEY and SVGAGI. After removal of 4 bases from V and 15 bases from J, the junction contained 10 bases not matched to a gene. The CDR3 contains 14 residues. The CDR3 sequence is CASSSYRGLTHLHF. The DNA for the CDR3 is TGTGCCAGCAGTTCTTACAGGGGGCTCACCCACCTCCACTTT.

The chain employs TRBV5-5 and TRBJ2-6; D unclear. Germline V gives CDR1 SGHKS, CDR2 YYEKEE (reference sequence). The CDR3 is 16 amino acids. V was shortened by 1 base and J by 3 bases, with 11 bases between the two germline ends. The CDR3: CASSLIRTVGANVLTF. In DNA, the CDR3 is TGTGCCAGCAGCTTGATTAGAACGGTTGGGGCCAACGTCCTGACTTTC. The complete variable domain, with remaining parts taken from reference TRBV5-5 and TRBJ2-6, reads DAGVTQSPTHLIKTRGQQVTLRCSPISGHKSVSWYQQVLGQGPQFIFQYYEKEERGRGNFPDRFSARQFPNYSSELNVNALLLGDSALYLCASSLIRTVGANVLTFGAGSRLTVL.

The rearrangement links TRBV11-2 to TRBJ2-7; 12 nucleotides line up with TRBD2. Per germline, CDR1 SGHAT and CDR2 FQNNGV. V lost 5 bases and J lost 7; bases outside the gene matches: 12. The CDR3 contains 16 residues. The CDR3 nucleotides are TGTGCCAGCAGCCGCACTAGCGGGGGGATTGCGAGGGAGCAGTACTTC. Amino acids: CASSRTSGGIAREQYF. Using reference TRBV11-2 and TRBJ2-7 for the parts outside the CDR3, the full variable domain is EAGVAQSPRYKIIEKRQSVAFWCNPISGHATLYWYQQILGQGPKLLIQFQNNGVVDDSQLPKDRFSAERLKGVDSTLKIQPAKLEDSAVYLCASSRTSGGIAREQYFGPGTRLTVT.

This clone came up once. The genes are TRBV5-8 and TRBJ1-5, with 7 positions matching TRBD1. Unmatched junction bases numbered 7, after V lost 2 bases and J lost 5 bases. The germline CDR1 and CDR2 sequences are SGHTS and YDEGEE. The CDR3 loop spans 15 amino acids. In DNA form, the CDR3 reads TGTGCCAGCAGCTTAGGCCAGGGGGGTGATCAGCCCCAGCATTTT. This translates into CASSLGQGGDQPQHF. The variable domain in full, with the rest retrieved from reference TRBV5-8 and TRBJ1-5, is EAGVTQSPTHLIKTRGQQATLRCSPISGHTSVYWYQQALGLGLQFLLWYDEGEERNRGNFPPRFSGRQFPNYSSELNVNALELEDSALYLCASSLGQGGDQPQHFGDGTRLSIL.

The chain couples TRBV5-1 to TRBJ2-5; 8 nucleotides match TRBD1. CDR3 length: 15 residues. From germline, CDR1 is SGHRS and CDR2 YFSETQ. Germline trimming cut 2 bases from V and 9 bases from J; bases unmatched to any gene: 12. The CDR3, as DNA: TGCGCCAGCAGCTTATTCGAGACAGGGGCGAGGGCCCAGTACTTC. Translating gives CASSLFETGARAQYF.

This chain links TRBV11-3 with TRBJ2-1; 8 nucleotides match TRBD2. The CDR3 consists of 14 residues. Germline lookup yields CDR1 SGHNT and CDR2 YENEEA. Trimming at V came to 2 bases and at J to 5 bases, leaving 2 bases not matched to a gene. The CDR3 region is CASSLTGGNNEQFF. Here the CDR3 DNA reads TGTGCCAGCAGCTTAACGGGGGGGAACAATGAGCAGTTCTTC. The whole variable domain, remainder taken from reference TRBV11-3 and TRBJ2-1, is EAGVVQSPRYKIIEKKQPVAFWCNPISGHNTLYWYLQNLGQGPELLIRYENEEAVDDSQLPKDRFSAERLKGVDSTLKIQPAELGDSAVYLCASSLTGGNNEQFFGPGTRLTVL.

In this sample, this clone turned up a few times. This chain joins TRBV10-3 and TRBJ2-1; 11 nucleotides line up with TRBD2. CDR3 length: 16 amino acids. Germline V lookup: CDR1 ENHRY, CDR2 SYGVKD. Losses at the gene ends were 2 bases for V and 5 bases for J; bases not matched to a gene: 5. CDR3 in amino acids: CAISEGLAGGHNEQFF. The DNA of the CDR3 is TGTGCCATCAGTGAGGGGCTAGCGGGGGGCCACAATGAGCAGTTCTTC.

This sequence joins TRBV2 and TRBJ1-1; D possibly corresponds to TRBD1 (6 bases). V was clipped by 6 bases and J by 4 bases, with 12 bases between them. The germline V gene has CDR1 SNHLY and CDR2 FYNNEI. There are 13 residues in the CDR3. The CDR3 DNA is TGTGCCAGCAGGTACAGGGTCGGCACTGAAGCTTTCTTT. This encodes CASRYRVGTEAFF.

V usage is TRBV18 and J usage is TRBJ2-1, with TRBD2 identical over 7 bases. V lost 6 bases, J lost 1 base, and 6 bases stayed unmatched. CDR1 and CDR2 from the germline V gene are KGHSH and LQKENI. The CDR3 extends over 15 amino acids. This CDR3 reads CASSSGASSYNEQFF. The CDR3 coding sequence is TGTGCCAGCTCGAGCGGGGCAAGTTCCTACAATGAGCAGTTCTTC.

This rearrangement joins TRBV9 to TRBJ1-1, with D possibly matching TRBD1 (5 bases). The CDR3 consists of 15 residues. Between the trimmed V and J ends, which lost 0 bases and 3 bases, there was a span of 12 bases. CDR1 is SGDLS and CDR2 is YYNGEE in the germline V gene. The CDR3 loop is CASSVGGVPDTEAFF. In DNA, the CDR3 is TGTGCCAGCAGCGTAGGGGGGGTCCCAGACACTGAAGCTTTCTTT.

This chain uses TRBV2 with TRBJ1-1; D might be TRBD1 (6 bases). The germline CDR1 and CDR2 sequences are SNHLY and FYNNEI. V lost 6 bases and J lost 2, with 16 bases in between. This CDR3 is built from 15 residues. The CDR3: CASSRQGKANTEAFF. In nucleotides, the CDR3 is TGTGCCAGCAGCCGCCAGGGGAAGGCAAACACTGAAGCTTTCTTT.

Written as DNA, the CDR3 is TGTGCCAGCAGCTTAGTTGCGGGGGTCTTGCACGAGCAGTACTTC. Translated, it gives CASSLVAGVLHEQYF. The chain carries TRBV7-8 and TRBJ2-7; 7 bases fit TRBD2. The CDR3 has 15 residues. The germline V gene encodes CDR1 SGHVS and CDR2 FQNEAQ. The ends lost 1 base at V and 5 bases at J; junction bases unmatched: 8.

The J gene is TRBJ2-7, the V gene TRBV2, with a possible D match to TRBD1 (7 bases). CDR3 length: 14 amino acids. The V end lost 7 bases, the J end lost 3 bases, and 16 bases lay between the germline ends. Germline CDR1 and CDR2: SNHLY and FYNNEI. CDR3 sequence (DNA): TGTGCCAGCAACCTGGAGGGGGCTAACTACGAGCAGTACTTC. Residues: CASNLEGANYEQYF.

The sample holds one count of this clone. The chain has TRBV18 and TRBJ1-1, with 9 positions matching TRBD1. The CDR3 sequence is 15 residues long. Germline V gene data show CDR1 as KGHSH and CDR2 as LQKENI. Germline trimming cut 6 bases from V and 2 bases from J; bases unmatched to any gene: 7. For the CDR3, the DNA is TGTGCCAGCTCGCGACAGGGGGTGGGAAACACTGAAGCTTTCTTT. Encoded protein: CASSRQGVGNTEAFF. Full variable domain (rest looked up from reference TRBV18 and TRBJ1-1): NAGVMQNPRHLVRRRGQEARLRCSPMKGHSHVYWYRQLPEEGLKFMVYLQKENIIDESGMPKERFSAEFPKEGPSILRIQQVVRGDSAAYFCASSRQGVGNTEAFFGQGTRLTVV.

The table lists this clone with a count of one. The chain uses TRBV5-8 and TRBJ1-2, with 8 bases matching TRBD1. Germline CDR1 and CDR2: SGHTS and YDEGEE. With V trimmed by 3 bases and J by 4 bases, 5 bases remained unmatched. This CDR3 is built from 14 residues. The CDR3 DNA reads TGTGCCAGCAGCTCGGGCCAGGGGGCCTATGGCTACACCTTC. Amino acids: CASSSGQGAYGYTF.

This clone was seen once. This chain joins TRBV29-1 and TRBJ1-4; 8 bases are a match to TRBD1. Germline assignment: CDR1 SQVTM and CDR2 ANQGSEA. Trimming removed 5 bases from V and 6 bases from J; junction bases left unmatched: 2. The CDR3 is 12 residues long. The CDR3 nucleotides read TGCAGCGTTCACAGGGGGGATGAAAAACTGTTTTTT. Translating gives CSVHRGDEKLFF. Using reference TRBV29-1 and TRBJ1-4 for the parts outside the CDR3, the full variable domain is SAVISQKPSRDICQRGTSLTIQCQVDSQVTMMFWYRQQPGQSLTLIATANQGSEATYESGFVIDKFPISRPNLTFSTLTVSNMSPEDSSIYLCSVHRGDEKLFFGSGTQLSVL.

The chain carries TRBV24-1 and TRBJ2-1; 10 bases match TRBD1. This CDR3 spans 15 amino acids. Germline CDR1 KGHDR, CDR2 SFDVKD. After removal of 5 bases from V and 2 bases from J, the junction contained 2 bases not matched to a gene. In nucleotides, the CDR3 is TGTGCCACCAGTGGGGGGACAGGGGCCTACAATGAGCAGTTCTTC. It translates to CATSGGTGAYNEQFF.

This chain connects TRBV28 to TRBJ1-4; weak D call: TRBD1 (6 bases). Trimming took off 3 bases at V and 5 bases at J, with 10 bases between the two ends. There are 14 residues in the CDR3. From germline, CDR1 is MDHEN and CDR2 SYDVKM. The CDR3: CASSFGQGNEKLFF. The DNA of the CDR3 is TGTGCCAGCAGTTTCGGCCAGGGGAATGAAAAACTGTTTTTT.

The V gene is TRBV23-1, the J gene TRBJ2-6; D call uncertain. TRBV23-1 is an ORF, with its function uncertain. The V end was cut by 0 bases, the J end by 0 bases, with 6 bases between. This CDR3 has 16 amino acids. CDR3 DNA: TGCGCCAGCAGTCAATCTAGACTCTCTGGGGCCAACGTCCTGACTTTC. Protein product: CASSQSRLSGANVLTF.

The CDR3 here is CASSEDFRSYNEQFF. The CDR3 bases are TGTGCCAGCAGTGAAGACTTCCGCTCCTACAATGAGCAGTTCTTC. The chain carries TRBV2 and TRBJ2-1; D uncertain. Germline lookup yields CDR1 SNHLY and CDR2 FYNNEI. With 1 base removed from V and 0 bases from J, the gap between germline ends came to 7 bases. CDR3 length equals 15 residues.

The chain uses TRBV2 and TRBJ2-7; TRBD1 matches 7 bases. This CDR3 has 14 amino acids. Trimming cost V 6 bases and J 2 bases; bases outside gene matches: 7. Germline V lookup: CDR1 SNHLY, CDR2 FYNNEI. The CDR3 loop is CASRKDRLAYEQYF. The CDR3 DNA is TGTGCCAGCAGGAAGGACAGGCTCGCCTACGAGCAGTACTTC.

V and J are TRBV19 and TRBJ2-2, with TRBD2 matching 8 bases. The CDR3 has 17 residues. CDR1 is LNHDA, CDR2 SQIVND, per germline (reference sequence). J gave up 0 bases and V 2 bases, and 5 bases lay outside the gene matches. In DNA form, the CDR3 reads TGTGCCAGTAGTATACCTAAGGGACTAGCGAACACCGGGGAGCTGTTTTTT. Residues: CASSIPKGLANTGELFF.

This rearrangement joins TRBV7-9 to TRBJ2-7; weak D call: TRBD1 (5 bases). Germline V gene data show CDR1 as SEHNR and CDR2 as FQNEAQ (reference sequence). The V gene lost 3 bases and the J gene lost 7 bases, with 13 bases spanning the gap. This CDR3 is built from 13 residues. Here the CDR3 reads CASSFGGALEQYF. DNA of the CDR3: TGTGCCAGCAGCTTCGGTGGGGCGCTGGAGCAGTACTTC.

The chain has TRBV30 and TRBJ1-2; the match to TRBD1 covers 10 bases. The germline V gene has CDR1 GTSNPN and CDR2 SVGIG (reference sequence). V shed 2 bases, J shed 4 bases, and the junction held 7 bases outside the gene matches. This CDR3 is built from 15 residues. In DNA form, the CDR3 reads TGTGCCTGGAGTTTCTCCAGGACAGGGGGCTATGGCTACACCTTC. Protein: CAWSFSRTGGYGYTF.

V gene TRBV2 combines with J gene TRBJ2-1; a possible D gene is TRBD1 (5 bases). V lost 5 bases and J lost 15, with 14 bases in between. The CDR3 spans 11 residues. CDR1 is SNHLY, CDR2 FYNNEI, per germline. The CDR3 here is CASSNTPGLFF. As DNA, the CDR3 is TGTGCCAGCAGTAACACCCCAGGGCTGTTCTTC.

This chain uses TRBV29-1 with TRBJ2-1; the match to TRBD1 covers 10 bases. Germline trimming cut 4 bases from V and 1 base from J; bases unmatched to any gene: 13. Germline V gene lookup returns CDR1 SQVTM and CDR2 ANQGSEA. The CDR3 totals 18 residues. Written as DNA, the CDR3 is TGCAGCGTTGGGGGGACAGGGGCGGTCTTTGGGTCCTACAATGAGCAGTTCTTC. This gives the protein CSVGGTGAVFGSYNEQFF.

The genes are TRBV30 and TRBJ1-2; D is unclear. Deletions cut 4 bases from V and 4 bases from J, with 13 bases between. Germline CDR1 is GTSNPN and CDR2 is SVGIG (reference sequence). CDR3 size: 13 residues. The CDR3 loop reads CAWNGGRPYGYTF. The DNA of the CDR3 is TGTGCCTGGAATGGAGGCAGGCCCTATGGCTACACCTTC.